The clone carrying this T cell receptor (beta chain) occurred a few times. No antigen is known for it. This record comes from a study of shared clonotypes between healthy human individuals. Overall study: A few men and a couple of women, aged 18 to 49, were donors. Study observations and caveats: In the sorted subsets, rarefaction showed sequencing was incomplete despite large depth.

Naive CD8 cells were CD45RO-negative, positively selected for CCR7, excluding terminally differentiated effector memory CD45RA+ cells. The CDR3 length is 12 residues. Trimming removed 6 bases at V and 0 bases at J, with 5 bases between. Germline loops: CDR1 SNHLY, CDR2 FYNNEI. Every subset had its genomic DNA shared out evenly among several immunoSEQ plates. Source study methods: ImmunoSEQ supplied junction-only sequences lacking quality scores, so filtering was different. Generated by immunoSEQ multiplex PCR, the TCRdb table keeps only in-frame clones and is missing some. V, J and clone size are taken as reported in that table, and D and trimming were inferred from the DNA itself. In the table there are a few million clones, around 95% of which are singletons.

The specimen was naive CD8+ T cells from PBMCs. This clonotype was obtained from a man aged 18-30 years in good health. Some clones in this sample may be carry-over from other donors' samples. The gene calls are TRBV2 and TRBJ1-1; D gene uncertain. The CDR3 DNA reads TGTGCCAGCAGGCCCGTGAACACTGAAGCTTTCTTT. This gives the protein CASRPVNTEAFF.